This is a list of T cell receptor beta chains from one sample in a study of cytomegalovirus exposure and HLA in healthy donors. This table comes from immunoSEQ multiplex PCR, and its TCRdb copy is limited to in-frame clones, with some not included. This table has around 94,000 clones, 50% to 70% appearing once. The sequenced material came from PBMCs. The receptors were sampled from a human donor in good health. The CDR3 runs from the conserved cysteine through the conserved F or W. Each record gives: D gene, J gene, clone size, V gene, CDR3 DNA, CDR3 protein. D genes are given only for firm matches. Not every row has a clone size; where given, it reads once, few, many or a size class.

>TRBD1|TRBJ2-7|NA|TRBV6-5
TGTGCCAGCAGTCGCGGGGACAGGCGGCACGAGCAGTACTTC
CASSRGDRRHEQYF
>NA|TRBJ2-1|NA|TRBV2
TGTGCCAGCAGTGACGGGATTTACAATCACAATGAGCAGTTCTTC
CASSDGIYNHNEQFF
>TRBD1|TRBJ2-3|NA|TRBV7-9
TGTGCCAGCAGCCCCCGCTCGGGACAGGGAGATGCAGATACGCAGTATTTT
CASSPRSGQGDADTQYF
>TRBD2|TRBJ2-3|few|TRBV4-1
TGCGCCAGCAGCCAAGAAGGGCTAGCGGGAGGGGATACGCAGTATTTT
CASSQEGLAGGDTQYF
>TRBD1|TRBJ1-1|many|TRBV6-1
TGTGCCAGCAGTAGACAGGGACACACTGAAGCTTTCTTT
CASSRQGHTEAFF
>NA|TRBJ2-1|few|TRBV19
TGTGCCAGTAGTCCGACTAGTTACAATGAGCAGTTCTTC
CASSPTSYNEQFF
>NA|TRBJ2-5|NA|TRBV4-1
TGCGCCAGCAGCCAAGTCCGGGATGTCCGTGGGGAGACCCAGTACTTC
CASSQVRDVRGETQYF
>NA|TRBJ2-7|NA|TRBV4-1
TGCGCCAGCAGCCAAGATGCCCCGGGGGCCTACGAGCAGTACTTC
CASSQDAPGAYEQYF
>TRBD2|TRBJ2-5|NA|TRBV4-1
TGCGCCAGCAGCCAAGGTACTAGCGGGAGCCAAGAGACCCAGTACTTC
CASSQGTSGSQETQYF
>NA|TRBJ2-1|NA|TRBV27
TGTGCCAGCAGCTCCCGGAGCTACAATGAGCAGTTCTTC
CASSSRSYNEQFF
>TRBD1|TRBJ1-1|NA|TRBV27
TGTGCCAGCAGGGACATATGGACAGGGTATAACACTGAAGCTTTCTTT
CASRDIWTGYNTEAFF
>NA|TRBJ2-1|NA|TRBV9
TGTGCCAGCAGCGTAATTAGCTCCTACAATGAGCAGTTCTTC
CASSVISSYNEQFF
>TRBD1|TRBJ2-7|once|TRBV19
TGTGCCAGTAGAAAACAGGGGGCGAACTACGAGCAGTACTTC
CASRKQGANYEQYF
>NA|TRBJ2-7|NA|TRBV9
TGTGCCAGCAGCATAACGACAGGCGCCCCCTACGAGCAGTACTTC
CASSITTGAPYEQYF
>TRBD1|TRBJ1-2|NA|TRBV19
TGTGCCAGTAGTGACAGGGCCGGGGGTGGCTACACCTTC
CASSDRAGGGYTF
>TRBD1|TRBJ2-1|NA|TRBV7-3
TGTGCCAGCAGCGATCAACAGGGGAAGAATGAGCAGTTCTTC
CASSDQQGKNEQFF
>TRBD2|TRBJ2-1|NA|TRBV28
TGTGCCAGCAGTGATCCGGGACTAGCGGAGTACAATGAGCAGTTCTTC
CASSDPGLAEYNEQFF